A few counts support the clone carrying this TCR beta chain. Its antigen is unidentified. V was pared by 5 bases and J by 3 bases, with 12 bases between. The CDR3 contains 14 residues. Germline CDR1 and CDR2: SGHVS and FQNEAQ. This sample was taken from a study of cytomegalovirus exposure and HLA in healthy donors. Study outcomes and limitations: At a 0.05 false discovery rate, a later analysis found about 17,000 TCR beta sequences to be associated with HLA alleles. TCR beta V segments were, for the most part, productive about 90% or about 30% of the time in an earlier analysis. TCR beta chains numbering under 200 were designated cytomegalovirus-associated.

Primers for the PCR totalled 60 Vbeta and 13 Jbeta. Method: immunoSEQ multiplex PCR; TCRdb's copy keeps in-frame clones and lacks some. The sample lists more than 100,000 clones, approximately 61% occurring once. The chain combines TRBV7-8 with TRBJ2-3; TRBD2 is a possible D gene (6 bases). The TCR comes from a woman in her 40s in good health and CMV-seronegative. The material sequenced was PBMCs. This CDR3 is CASSLSGGTDTQYF. The CDR3, as DNA: TGTGCCAGCAGCCTGAGTGGGGGGACAGATACGCAGTATTTT.